These 27 T cell receptor beta chains originate from one sample sequenced in a study of long-term antiretroviral therapy in people with HIV. Sequencing used immunoSEQ v3.0 at survey level. Clones were sequenced by immunoSEQ multiplex PCR, and TCRdb holds only the in-frame ones, with some missing. The sample holds 12,000 to 15,000 clones, roughly 80% seen once. The sequencing here drew on unsorted PBMCs, taken 3.2 years before starting antiretroviral therapy. The receptors were sampled from a man aged 35-49 years with HIV.

This chain uses TRBV19 with TRBJ1-3; D may be TRBD1 (6 bases). Germline-derived CDR1 and CDR2 are LNHDA and SQIVND (reference sequence). This CDR3 has 15 residues. V was cut by 6 bases and J by 0 bases, with 12 bases left in between. For the CDR3, the DNA is TGTGCCAGTAGAAGGCAGGGGACCTCTGGAAACACCATATATTTT. The encoded protein is CASRRQGTSGNTIYF.

This sequence joins TRBV5-5 and TRBJ1-2; D is possibly TRBD1 (5 bases). The V end lost 0 bases, the J end lost 4 bases, and 13 bases lay between the germline ends. The CDR3 contains 15 residues. CDR1 is SGHKS, CDR2 YYEKEE, per germline (reference sequence). CDR3 coding DNA: TGTGCCAGCAGCTTGGTAGGGACCCCCTCCTATGGCTACACCTTC. This encodes CASSLVGTPSYGYTF.

The chain employs TRBV5-5 and TRBJ2-1; possibly TRBD2 for D (6 bases). The V and J ends lost 5 bases and 2 bases respectively, with 8 bases between them. Germline-derived CDR1 and CDR2 are SGHKS and YYEKEE (reference sequence). The CDR3 sequence is 13 residues long. The CDR3 region has the DNA TGTGCCAGCAGAGCGGGTACCTACAATGAGCAGTTCTTC. Translation: CASRAGTYNEQFF.

V usage is TRBV7-8 and J usage is TRBJ2-7, with 8 bases matching TRBD1. In germline, CDR1 is SGHVS, CDR2 FQNEAQ. The junction had 14 bases not matched to a gene; V was cut back by 8 bases and J by 5 bases. The CDR3 contains 15 residues. The CDR3 nucleotides are TGTGCCAGCTGTTTAACGTCTGACAGGGGCCACGAGCAGTACTTC. This gives the protein CASCLTSDRGHEQYF.

In this sample, this clone turned up once. The sample carries other DNA sequences with the same CDR3. J is TRBJ1-1 and V is TRBV5-1; D unresolved. V shed 1 base and J shed 2 bases, with 6 bases lying between them. The CDR3 has 13 residues. CDR1 is SGHRS, CDR2 YFSETQ, per germline. The CDR3 protein is CASSLQPNTEAFF. The CDR3 bases are TGCGCCAGCAGCTTGCAGCCCAACACTGAAGCTTTCTTT.

The chain uses TRBV5-1 and TRBJ1-2; a weak D match, TRBD1 (5 bases). The CDR3 has 13 amino acids. CDR1 and CDR2 (germline): SGHRS, YFSETQ. V lost 0 bases, J lost 5 bases, and 8 bases lay in between. The DNA of the CDR3 is TGCGCCAGCAGCTTGGACAGGCAGTATGGCTACACCTTC. Amino acids: CASSLDRQYGYTF.

The sample holds one count of this clone. This chain joins TRBV18 and TRBJ2-2, with 8 bases that match TRBD1. Losses at the gene ends were 3 bases for V and 7 bases for J; bases not matched to a gene: 7. From germline, CDR1 is KGHSH and CDR2 LQKENI. This CDR3 is built from 15 residues. CDR3 protein: CASSPDRVTGGELFF. CDR3 DNA: TGTGCCAGCTCACCGGACAGGGTTACCGGCGGGGAGCTGTTTTTT. Filled out from reference TRBV18 and TRBJ2-2, the complete variable domain reads NAGVMQNPRHLVRRRGQEARLRCSPMKGHSHVYWYRQLPEEGLKFMVYLQKENIIDESGMPKERFSAEFPKEGPSILRIQQVVRGDSAAYFCASSPDRVTGGELFFGEGSRLTVL.

The rearrangement links TRBV30 to TRBJ2-7; the D call may be TRBD1 or TRBD2 (5 bases each). Germline V gene lookup returns CDR1 GTSNPN and CDR2 SVGIG (reference sequence). V gave up 2 bases and J gave up 7 bases, with 12 bases separating them. The CDR3 has 12 amino acids. The CDR3 sequence: CAWSRGLGEQYF. As DNA, the CDR3 is TGTGCCTGGAGTCGGGGCCTGGGGGAGCAGTACTTC.

This chain connects TRBV28 to TRBJ1-5, with D perhaps matching TRBD1 (5 bases). Germline V gives CDR1 MDHEN, CDR2 SYDVKM. The CDR3 runs 15 residues. Trimming pared 3 bases from V and 4 bases from J, leaving 13 bases between. The CDR3 protein is CASSFRGAGNQPQHF. The CDR3 DNA reads as TGTGCCAGCAGTTTCCGAGGGGCGGGTAATCAGCCCCAGCATTTT.

The V and J genes are TRBV6-1 and TRBJ1-5; D unresolved. Germline V gives CDR1 MNHNS, CDR2 SASEGT. The CDR3 runs 12 residues. Trimming took 7 bases from V and 6 from J, leaving 10 bases between them. Here the CDR3 reads CASMDTTQPQHF. The CDR3 bases are TGTGCCAGCATGGATACTACTCAGCCCCAGCATTTT.

The chain joins TRBV10-3 to TRBJ2-7; 9 nucleotides agree with TRBD1. The germline V gene encodes CDR1 ENHRY and CDR2 SYGVKD. This CDR3 is built from 13 residues. V lost 7 bases to trimming and J lost 2 bases; unmatched junction nucleotides: 3. CDR3 DNA sequence: TGTGCCATCATGCGACAGGGGGCCTACGAGCAGTACTTC. The encoded protein is CAIMRQGAYEQYF.

This chain connects TRBV7-9 to TRBJ1-1; D unclear. The CDR3 contains 14 residues. Per germline, CDR1 SEHNR and CDR2 FQNEAQ (reference sequence). V lost 6 bases to trimming and J lost 2 bases, with 13 bases between them. The CDR3 is CASRSTARNTEAFF. The CDR3, as DNA: TGTGCCAGCAGGTCGACGGCCAGAAACACTGAAGCTTTCTTT.

This sequence joins TRBV5-1 and TRBJ2-7; 8 bases map to TRBD1. Looked up from germline, CDR1 is SGHRS and CDR2 is YFSETQ. This CDR3 contains 15 residues. Losses at the gene ends were 0 bases for V and 5 bases for J; bases not matched to a gene: 7. CDR3 protein: CASSLGTGRFDEQYF. In DNA, the CDR3 is TGCGCCAGCAGCTTGGGGACAGGGAGATTCGACGAGCAGTACTTC. The variable domain in full, with the rest retrieved from reference TRBV5-1 and TRBJ2-7, is KAGVTQTPRYLIKTRGQQVTLSCSPISGHRSVSWYQQTPGQGLQFLFEYFSETQRNKGNFPGRFSGRQFSNSRSEMNVSTLELGDSALYLCASSLGTGRFDEQYFGPGTRLTVT.

This chain connects TRBV6-1 to TRBJ1-5; D is ambiguous. V lost 10 bases to trimming and J lost 0 bases, with 13 bases between them. Germline assignment: CDR1 MNHNS and CDR2 SASEGT. The CDR3 sequence is 14 residues long. As DNA, the CDR3 is TGTGCCACCGAGAACCTTTATAGCAATCAGCCCCAGCATTTT. This translates into CATENLYSNQPQHF.

The V gene is TRBV28, the J gene TRBJ1-5, with D hard to call. This CDR3 spans 13 amino acids. Germline lookup yields CDR1 MDHEN and CDR2 SYDVKM. V lost 6 bases, J lost 0 bases, and 6 bases lay in between. CDR3: CASSPASNQPQHF. The CDR3 nucleotides are TGTGCCAGCAGCCCCGCTAGCAATCAGCCCCAGCATTTT.

This clone appeared once. V and J are TRBV19 and TRBJ2-2; 9 bases agree with TRBD1. V was clipped by 5 bases and J by 6 bases; unmatched bases: 4. The CDR3 consists of 14 residues. Per germline, CDR1 LNHDA and CDR2 SQIVND (reference sequence). In DNA, the CDR3 is TGTGCCAGTAGTGTTACAGGGGGCTCCGGGGAGCTGTTTTTT. Translated: CASSVTGGSGELFF. Full variable domain (rest looked up from reference TRBV19 and TRBJ2-2): DGGITQSPKYLFRKEGQNVTLSCEQNLNHDAMYWYRQDPGQGLRLIYYSQIVNDFQKGDIAEGYSVSREKKESFPLTVTSAQKNPTAFYLCASSVTGGSGELFFGEGSRLTVL.

The CDR3 DNA follows: TGTGCCAGCAGCCGTTTTCATATGGCCGGCACTGAAGCTTTCTTT. Amino acid sequence: CASSRFHMAGTEAFF. The rearrangement uses TRBV14 and TRBJ1-1; D is uncertain. V dropped 4 bases and J dropped 4 bases, with 16 bases sitting between them. Germline assignment: CDR1 SGHDN and CDR2 FVKESK. The CDR3 is 15 amino acids.

This clone has a single count. For the CDR3, the DNA is TGTGCCAGCAGCGTAGTGGGGGCGGGGTCGCACACTGAAGCTTTCTTT. This codes for CASSVVGAGSHTEAFF. The chain uses TRBV9 and TRBJ1-1; D perhaps matches TRBD1 (6 bases). CDR3 length: 16 amino acids. V was pared by 0 bases and J by 3 bases, with 15 bases between. Germline V gene data show CDR1 as SGDLS and CDR2 as YYNGEE. Using reference TRBV9 and TRBJ1-1 for the parts outside the CDR3, the full variable domain is DSGVTQTPKHLITATGQRVTLRCSPRSGDLSVYWYQQSLDQGLQFLIQYYNGEERAKGNILERFSAQQFPDLHSELNLSSLELGDSALYFCASSVVGAGSHTEAFFGQGTRLTVV.

The V call is TRBV9, the J call TRBJ1-2; D unclear. V dropped 0 bases and J dropped 9 bases, with 6 bases sitting between them. Germline values: CDR1 SGDLS, CDR2 YYNGEE. The CDR3 contains 11 residues. Written as DNA, the CDR3 is TGTGCCAGCAGCGTAGGAGTTCGCTACACCTTC. Translating it yields CASSVGVRYTF.

V and J are TRBV11-1 and TRBJ2-3; TRBD1 or TRBD2 may be the D gene (5 bases each). CDR3 length: 14 amino acids. Germline CDR1 SGHAT, CDR2 FQDESV (reference sequence). V lost 0 bases to trimming and J lost 3 bases, with 7 bases between them. CDR3 sequence reads: CASSLAGVTDTQYF. The CDR3 DNA sequence: TGTGCCAGCAGCTTAGCGGGGGTTACAGATACGCAGTATTTT.

The genes are TRBV7-8 and TRBJ2-3, with D perhaps TRBD1 (6 bases). The V and J ends lost 4 bases and 1 base respectively, with 6 bases between them. The CDR3 has 13 amino acids. Germline values: CDR1 SGHVS, CDR2 FQNEAQ. Here the CDR3 reads CASSWTGTDTQYF. CDR3 sequence (DNA): TGTGCCAGCAGCTGGACAGGCACAGATACGCAGTATTTT.

Here the CDR3 reads CASSEETTGKNTIYF. For the CDR3, the DNA is TGTGCCAGCAGTGAAGAGACGACAGGGAAAAACACCATATATTTT. V and J are TRBV6-1 and TRBJ1-3, with 7 nucleotides matching TRBD1. Trimming removed 1 base from V and 6 bases from J; junction bases left unmatched: 6. This CDR3 has 15 residues. CDR1 is MNHNS and CDR2 is SASEGT in the germline V gene.

The chain combines TRBV5-1 with TRBJ1-4; a weak D match, TRBD1 (5 bases). With 0 bases removed from V and 8 bases from J, the gap between germline ends came to 11 bases. This CDR3 contains 14 residues. CDR1 is SGHRS and CDR2 is YFSETQ in the germline V gene. CDR3 sequence reads: CASSLAGFEEKLFF. CDR3 DNA: TGCGCCAGCAGCTTGGCAGGGTTCGAGGAAAAACTGTTTTTT.

About this clone: The sample has other DNA sequences that encode this CDR3 too. V is TRBV6-1 and J is TRBJ1-4, with no clear D. CDR1 MNHNS and CDR2 SASEGT come from the germline V gene. With 8 bases removed from V and 0 bases from J, the gap between germline ends came to 13 bases. The CDR3 extends over 15 amino acids. The CDR3 DNA sequence: TGTGCCAGCCATCAAGGGCCCGCAACTAATGAAAAACTGTTTTTT. It codes for CASHQGPATNEKLFF.

This chain uses TRBV18 with TRBJ1-2; D remains ambiguous. V was shortened by 6 bases and J by 0 bases, with 20 bases between the two germline ends. CDR1 is KGHSH and CDR2 is LQKENI in the germline V gene. The CDR3 totals 17 residues. The CDR3 region has the DNA TGTGCCAGCTCGCCTCTCGGTGGGTCGGAACCTAACTATGGCTACACCTTC. Its protein is CASSPLGGSEPNYGYTF.

This rearrangement joins TRBV5-1 to TRBJ2-1, with D possibly being TRBD1 (5 bases). Germline V gene lookup returns CDR1 SGHRS and CDR2 YFSETQ. Trimming took off 7 bases at V and 7 bases at J, with 18 bases between the two ends. The CDR3 is 14 amino acids. CDR3 loop: CASSRGFVLNEQFF. In nucleotides, the CDR3 is TGCGCCAGCTCTAGGGGTTTCGTTTTAAATGAGCAGTTCTTC.

This clone is classed as medium-sized. The chain combines TRBV5-8 with TRBJ1-1; possibly TRBD1 for D (6 bases). This CDR3 contains 15 residues. CDR1 and CDR2 (germline): SGHTS, YDEGEE. Trimming removed 2 bases at V and 10 bases at J, with 21 bases between. DNA of the CDR3: TGTGCCAGCAGCTTAGCGGGGGCAACAGCCCTGGGAGCTTTCTTT. This sequence encodes CASSLAGATALGAFF.